This T cell receptor (beta chain) was captured by sequencing in a study of tumor-infiltrating lymphocytes in primary liver carcinoma. Constant-region priming of approximately 0.55 ug total RNA yielded TCR beta cDNA. Three-round nested multiplex PCR performed with slightly modified ARM-PCR produced the TCR beta libraries. For 10 cycles apiece, the opening two PCR rounds ran with TRBV1-TRBV30 forward primers and a C-beta reverse primer. A single record per CDR3 protein comes from TCRdb applying MiXCR to the multiplex PCR reads. The sample gives roughly 100,000 distinct CDR3 sequences, roughly 69% of which show up once; around 9.1% is in the top ten. The germline CDR1 and CDR2 sequences are SEHNR and FQNEAQ (reference sequence). Trimming at V came to 5 bases and at J to 5 bases, leaving 6 bases not matched to a gene. The CDR3 loop spans 14 amino acids. Without any cell sorting, roughly 20-30 mg of bulk tissue yielded co-extracted RNA and DNA. No treatment had been given to the patients, who were chronically infected with HBV. Tumor samples each held over 75% viable tumor cells.

This clonotype was observed at least ten times. The sequenced material came from liver tumor tissue from sampling region 5. The subset was: tumor region T5, tumor centre. This sequence was found in a woman in her fifties or sixties with primary liver carcinoma and hepatitis B virus infection. The chain links TRBV7-9 to TRBJ2-5; 9 bases are shared with TRBD1. CDR3 sequence reads: CASSRTGGQETQYF. The CDR3, as DNA: TGTGCCAGCAGCCGAACAGGGGGCCAGGAGACCCAGTACTTC.